The 32 T cell receptor beta chains reported below all come from one sample, sequenced in a study of radiation and T cells in renal cell carcinoma. Clones were read by immunoSEQ multiplex PCR, and TCRdb kept only the in-frame ones, dropping some. The table includes some 75,000 clones, roughly 82% detected once. Sample time point: blood 2 weeks post-SBRT. As for treatment: 15 Gy SBRT to primary tumor, nephrectomy 4 weeks later. The sequencing here drew on blood, taken from a patient whose treatment included radiotherapy and nephrectomy. The receptor set was obtained from a man in his fifties or sixties with renal cell carcinoma.

This clone was counted only a few times. This chain connects TRBV7-2 to TRBJ2-7, with 10 bases identical to TRBD2. Germline CDR1 is SGHTA and CDR2 is FQGNSA. CDR3 size: 15 residues. The V gene end was trimmed by 2 bases and the J gene end by 3 bases; junction bases not matched to a gene: 4. This chain's CDR3 is CASSLSRTSGYEQYF. The CDR3 DNA sequence: TGTGCCAGCAGCTTATCTAGGACTAGCGGCTACGAGCAGTACTTC. Full variable domain (outside the CDR3, taken from reference TRBV7-2 and TRBJ2-7): GAGVSQSPSNKVTEKGKDVELRCDPISGHTALYWYRQSLGQGLEFLIYFQGNSAPDKSGLPSDRFSAERTGGSVSTLTIQRTQQEDSAVYLCASSLSRTSGYEQYFGPGTRLTVT.

The chain joins TRBV7-3 to TRBJ2-1, with D perhaps TRBD2 (6 bases). The CDR3 is 14 residues long. CDR1 and CDR2 (germline): SGHTA, FQGTGA. V was cut by 2 bases and J by 9 bases, with 14 bases left in between. The CDR3 DNA reads TGTGCCAGCAGCTTAGTCGGGAGCAGCGGTGAGCAGTTCTTC. The encoded protein is CASSLVGSSGEQFF.

In this sample, this clone turned up once. This chain links TRBV20-1 with TRBJ2-1; the D is unclear. The CDR3 is made up of 11 amino acids. V was trimmed by 5 bases and J by 2 bases, leaving 4 bases between them. The V gene's germline CDR1 is DFQATT and CDR2 SNEGSKA (reference sequence). The CDR3 DNA reads TGCAGTGCTCTCGCCTACAATGAGCAGTTCTTC. The encoded protein is CSALAYNEQFF.

This clone has just a few counts. The gene calls are TRBV6-5 and TRBJ1-2, with 8 bases lining up with TRBD1. The CDR3 is made up of 15 amino acids. CDR1 is MNHEY and CDR2 is SVGAGI in the germline V gene. V shed 1 base and J 8 bases; nucleotides not matched to a gene: 9. This CDR3 is CASSYLGQAGGGYTF. CDR3 DNA: TGTGCCAGCAGTTACTTGGGACAGGCCGGAGGGGGCTACACCTTC.

The V call is TRBV5-8, the J call TRBJ2-7, with D maybe TRBD1 (5 bases). Trimming stripped 1 base from V and 7 bases from J, with 12 bases between. Germline CDR1 SGHTS, CDR2 YDEGEE. The CDR3 contains 13 residues. Written as DNA, the CDR3 is TGTGCCAGCAGCTTGTACCCTAGGGGAGAGCAGTACTTC. This sequence encodes CASSLYPRGEQYF.

This chain connects TRBV6-1 to TRBJ1-3, with D unresolved. The CDR3 length is 15 residues. The germline gives CDR1 MNHNS, CDR2 SASEGT. Trimming removed 4 bases at V and 0 bases at J, with 10 bases between. CDR3 in DNA: TGTGCCAGCAGTGTGGACCTATCCTCTGGAAACACCATATATTTT. It translates to CASSVDLSSGNTIYF.

The chain is built from TRBV7-6 and TRBJ1-3; no clear D gene. The CDR3 consists of 18 residues. Between the trimmed V and J ends, which lost 1 base and 0 bases, there was a span of 16 bases. Germline CDR1 reads SGHVS; CDR2 reads FNYEAQ. CDR3 DNA: TGTGCCAGCAGCTTAGTGGTCGGAACAGTTGACTCTGGAAACACCATATATTTT. Encoded protein: CASSLVVGTVDSGNTIYF.

This chain joins TRBV19 and TRBJ2-3; 7 bases align to TRBD2. Germline trimming cut 7 bases from V and 3 bases from J; bases unmatched to any gene: 4. The CDR3 sequence is 13 residues long. Germline V gene data show CDR1 as LNHDA and CDR2 as SQIVND (reference sequence). The CDR3 loop reads CASKSGTTDTQYF. In DNA form, the CDR3 reads TGTGCCAGTAAGAGCGGGACGACAGATACGCAGTATTTT.

A few counts support this clone. This chain uses TRBV2 with TRBJ1-3; D not resolved. Trimming stripped 3 bases from V and 4 bases from J, with 10 bases between. The CDR3 consists of 14 residues. Germline loops: CDR1 SNHLY, CDR2 FYNNEI. CDR3 sequence reads: CASSDRVLGNTIYF. As DNA, the CDR3 is TGTGCCAGCAGTGATCGGGTTTTAGGAAACACCATATATTTT.

The genes are TRBV7-6 and TRBJ2-7, with 7 bases identical to TRBD1. This CDR3 contains 13 residues. Germline assignment: CDR1 SGHVS and CDR2 FNYEAQ. With V trimmed by 5 bases and J by 4 bases, 5 bases remained unmatched. CDR3 coding DNA: TGTGCCAGCAGCCTCGGGACAGAATACGAGCAGTACTTC. This codes for CASSLGTEYEQYF.

The chain employs TRBV5-1 and TRBJ2-1; 12 bases are a match to TRBD2. V lost 3 bases and J lost 7; bases outside the gene matches: 8. Germline CDR1 is SGHRS and CDR2 is YFSETQ. The CDR3 spans 16 residues. This CDR3 reads CASSSRTSGMANEQFF. CDR3 bases: TGCGCCAGCAGCTCTCGGACTAGCGGGATGGCGAATGAGCAGTTCTTC.

The CDR3 DNA reads TGTGCCAGCAGCTTACCCAGCGGGAGTTTCACAGATACGCAGTATTTT. Protein: CASSLPSGSFTDTQYF. The chain recombines TRBV7-8 with TRBJ2-3; the match to TRBD2 covers 8 bases. Losses at the gene ends were 2 bases for V and 2 bases for J; bases not matched to a gene: 6. This CDR3 spans 16 amino acids. Looked up from germline, CDR1 is SGHVS and CDR2 is FQNEAQ.

V is TRBV7-8 and J is TRBJ2-7; D is ambiguous. Trimming left V 1 base short and J 2 bases short, with 9 bases between. CDR1 and CDR2 from the germline V gene are SGHVS and FQNEAQ. The CDR3 sequence is 14 residues long. CDR3 sequence reads: CASSLEVYTYEQYF. The CDR3 region has the DNA TGTGCCAGCAGCTTAGAGGTCTACACCTACGAGCAGTACTTC.

The rearrangement joins TRBV6-5 to TRBJ2-3; tentative D call: TRBD1 (6 bases). The V end lost 2 bases, the J end lost 5 bases, and 17 bases lay between the germline ends. CDR3 length equals 16 residues. Germline CDR1 is MNHEY and CDR2 is SVGAGI. This chain's CDR3 is CASSYDMAGARDTQYF. As DNA, the CDR3 is TGTGCCAGCAGTTACGATATGGCAGGGGCGAGAGATACGCAGTATTTT.

The V call is TRBV9, the J call TRBJ1-2; a weak D match, TRBD1 (6 bases). This CDR3 is 14 amino acids long. Germline CDR1 and CDR2: SGDLS and YYNGEE. Trimming shortened V by 8 bases and J by 4 bases, and 18 bases separated the two germline ends. The CDR3 nucleotides read TGTGCCAGTCTTGACCCGCAGGGGAGCTATGGCTACACCTTC. Its translation: CASLDPQGSYGYTF.

The V gene is TRBV10-3, the J gene TRBJ1-2; the match to TRBD1 covers 7 bases. CDR1 and CDR2 from the germline V gene are ENHRY and SYGVKD. CDR3 size: 13 residues. V was pared by 6 bases and J by 8 bases, with 9 bases of the junction left unmatched. CDR3 protein: CAIRKEGAGGYTF. The CDR3 bases are TGTGCCATCAGAAAAGAGGGGGCAGGGGGCTACACCTTC.

This chain links TRBV25-1 with TRBJ2-7, with D unclear. The CDR3 extends over 13 amino acids. V lost 1 base and J lost 4, with 8 bases in between. Germline loops: CDR1 MGHDK, CDR2 SYGVNS. DNA for the CDR3: TGTGCCAGCAGTGAATTCGACGGTTACGAGCAGTACTTC. Residues: CASSEFDGYEQYF.

The V and J genes are TRBV7-2 and TRBJ2-1; 9 nucleotides agree with TRBD2. Trimming cost V 5 bases and J 0 bases; bases outside gene matches: 11. The CDR3 is made up of 18 amino acids. The germline gives CDR1 SGHTA, CDR2 FQGNSA. The CDR3 loop is CASSPQASGTSSYNEQFF. Written as DNA, the CDR3 is TGTGCCAGCAGCCCGCAAGCTAGCGGGACGAGCTCCTACAATGAGCAGTTCTTC.

Written as DNA, the CDR3 is TGTGCCAGCAGTCTCCAGGGGTTTTGGGGTATGAACACTGAAGCTTTCTTT. Encoded protein: CASSLQGFWGMNTEAFF. The chain links TRBV27 to TRBJ1-1; perhaps TRBD1 as D (6 bases). This CDR3 region has 17 residues. CDR1 MNHEY and CDR2 SMNVEV come from the germline V gene (reference sequence). V was pared by 5 bases and J by 0 bases, with 19 bases between.

V and J are TRBV27 and TRBJ2-7; no clear D gene. The V and J ends lost 1 base and 6 bases respectively, with 13 bases between them. Looked up from germline, CDR1 is MNHEY and CDR2 is SMNVEV (reference sequence). This CDR3 comprises 14 residues. The CDR3 DNA sequence: TGTGCCAGCAGTTTATTTGGCGGACGAATCGAGCAGTACTTC. Its translation: CASSLFGGRIEQYF.

This clone was found once. V is TRBV7-2 and J is TRBJ2-3, with 14 bases identical to TRBD2. The CDR3 is 16 residues long. V dropped 6 bases and J dropped 5; count of bases not matched to a gene: 7. Per the germline V gene, CDR1 is SGHTA and CDR2 is FQGNSA. CDR3 residues: CASRKGLAGEGDTQYF. Here the CDR3 DNA reads TGTGCCAGCAGAAAGGGACTAGCGGGAGAGGGAGATACGCAGTATTTT.

The chain joins TRBV6-1 to TRBJ2-7, with 11 nucleotides matching TRBD1. V trimming: 7 bases; J trimming: 2 bases; junction bases outside the gene matches: 4. The germline V gene encodes CDR1 MNHNS and CDR2 SASEGT. CDR3 size: 14 residues. CDR3 in amino acids: CASMGTGGPYEQYF. CDR3 nucleotides: TGTGCCAGCATGGGGACAGGGGGACCCTACGAGCAGTACTTC.

The chain joins TRBV11-2 to TRBJ2-5, with 11 bases matching TRBD2. Germline CDR1 and CDR2: SGHAT and FQNNGV. The CDR3 contains 15 residues. After removal of 6 bases from V and 5 bases from J, the junction contained 8 bases not matched to a gene. The CDR3 is CASRPISGRAETQYF. CDR3 coding DNA: TGTGCCAGCAGACCTATTAGCGGGAGGGCGGAGACCCAGTACTTC.

The chain's CDR3 is CASSLGLRGPYEQYF. DNA of the CDR3: TGTGCCAGCAGTTTGGGGTTAAGGGGGCCCTACGAGCAGTACTTC. The chain links TRBV27 to TRBJ2-7; 7 bases are a match to TRBD1. This CDR3 comprises 15 residues. Trimming cost V 3 bases and J 2 bases; bases outside gene matches: 7. Per the germline V gene, CDR1 is MNHEY and CDR2 is SMNVEV (reference sequence).

The chain is built from TRBV11-2 and TRBJ2-7; D is tentatively TRBD1 or TRBD2 (5 bases each). CDR3 length: 16 amino acids. The germline V and J ends were trimmed by 1 base and 3 bases, with 16 bases remaining between them. CDR1 SGHAT and CDR2 FQNNGV come from the germline V gene. The CDR3 reads CASSLGVGPGSYEQYF. In DNA form, the CDR3 reads TGTGCCAGCAGCTTAGGAGTGGGGCCGGGGAGCTACGAGCAGTACTTC.

This chain joins TRBV5-1 and TRBJ2-7, with D perhaps matching TRBD1 (5 bases). V lost 6 bases to trimming and J lost 1 base, with 8 bases between them. CDR3 length: 12 amino acids. The V gene's germline CDR1 is SGHRS and CDR2 YFSETQ. The CDR3 protein is CASKDSSYEQYF. Written as DNA, the CDR3 is TGCGCCAGCAAAGACAGTTCCTACGAGCAGTACTTC. The whole variable domain, remainder taken from reference TRBV5-1 and TRBJ2-7, is KAGVTQTPRYLIKTRGQQVTLSCSPISGHRSVSWYQQTPGQGLQFLFEYFSETQRNKGNFPGRFSGRQFSNSRSEMNVSTLELGDSALYLCASKDSSYEQYFGPGTRLTVT.

The V and J genes are TRBV28 and TRBJ2-2; TRBD2 matches 7 bases. Trimming took 9 bases from V and 2 from J; bases not matched to a gene: 6. The CDR3 has 14 amino acids. Germline V gene data show CDR1 as MDHEN and CDR2 as SYDVKM. CDR3 region: CASISGLNTGELFF. The CDR3 DNA reads as TGTGCCAGTATATCGGGACTAAACACCGGGGAGCTGTTTTTT.

The chain is built from TRBV29-1 and TRBJ2-5; maybe TRBD1 (5 bases). Deletions cut 7 bases from V and 1 base from J, with 19 bases between. The CDR3 spans 15 residues. Germline CDR1 is SQVTM and CDR2 is ANQGSEA. Here the CDR3 DNA reads TGCAGCGGTCCTTTCCAACAGGAGCCCCAAGAGACCCAGTACTTC. This sequence encodes CSGPFQQEPQETQYF.

The chain recombines TRBV27 with TRBJ2-7; D is unclear. The CDR3 is made up of 14 amino acids. V shed 3 bases and J shed 0 bases, with 9 bases lying between them. Germline CDR1 is MNHEY and CDR2 is SMNVEV (reference sequence). The CDR3 reads CASSFQAASYEQYF. CDR3 sequence (DNA): TGTGCCAGCAGTTTTCAGGCGGCCTCCTACGAGCAGTACTTC.

The gene calls are TRBV2 and TRBJ1-3, with D unresolved. V was cut by 5 bases and J by 3 bases, with 5 bases left in between. Germline V gene sequence: CDR1 SNHLY, CDR2 FYNNEI. The CDR3 covers 12 residues. CDR3 amino acids: CASSLGGNTIYF. The DNA of the CDR3 is TGTGCCAGCAGTCTCGGTGGAAACACCATATATTTT. Full variable domain (rest looked up from reference TRBV2 and TRBJ1-3): EPEVTQTPSHQVTQMGQEVILRCVPISNHLYFYWYRQILGQKVEFLVSFYNNEISEKSEIFDDQFSVERPDGSNFTLKIRSTKLEDSAMYFCASSLGGNTIYFGEGSWLTVV.

This chain uses TRBV28 with TRBJ2-5; TRBD1 agrees at 8 bases. The germline CDR1 and CDR2 sequences are MDHEN and SYDVKM. Trimming at V came to 3 bases and at J to 1 base, leaving 4 bases not matched to a gene. The CDR3 totals 15 residues. CDR3 sequence reads: CASSLLDRVQETQYF. DNA for the CDR3: TGTGCCAGCAGTTTGCTGGACAGGGTCCAAGAGACCCAGTACTTC.

The V and J genes are TRBV7-9 and TRBJ2-5, with a possible D match to TRBD1 (5 bases). Trimming pared 5 bases from V and 1 base from J, leaving 8 bases between. Germline V CDR1 and CDR2: SEHNR, FQNEAQ (reference sequence). The CDR3 loop spans 13 amino acids. The CDR3 DNA follows: TGTGCCAGCAGCCTTGGGGCCCAAGAGACCCAGTACTTC. Protein: CASSLGAQETQYF.